The T cell receptor beta chain described here comes from a study of spatial heterogeneity in lung cancer. TCRdb used MiXCR to reprocess the 5' RACE reads, holding one entry per CDR3 protein. The profile shows about 120,000 distinct CDR3 sequences, 10% to 15% of them singletons. V was cut by 5 bases and J by 4 bases, with 11 bases left in between. This CDR3 is built from 13 residues. Germline V CDR1 and CDR2: MNHEY, SVGAGI. Time point described: blood at routine non-recurrence follow-up after resection. Whole RNA obtained from tumor, nontumor lung or frozen PBMC underwent sequencing without sorting. This clonotype was counted ten times or more.

This receptor was identified in a male donor with early-stage non-small cell lung cancer. This rearrangement joins TRBV6-5 to TRBJ1-2; D perhaps matches TRBD1 (6 bases). The input for sequencing was PBMCs, taken at follow-up. As DNA, the CDR3 is TGTGCCAGCAGTGGACAGTTGAGCTATGGCTACACCTTC. It translates to CASSGQLSYGYTF.